This paragraph covers one T cell receptor (beta chain) sequence. This record belongs to a study of technical replicates of blood from several donors. Some clones are missing from TCRdb's copy, which holds only in-frame ones; the method was immunoSEQ multiplex PCR. The data hold under 70,000 clones, with about 90% observed a single time. This TCR derives from a human donor in good health. Sample: T cells isolated from PBMCs.

The CDR3 region has the DNA TGTGCCAGCAGTGGACTAGCGGGAAACACAGATACGCAGTATTTT. Its translation: CASSGLAGNTDTQYF. The chain carries TRBV2 and TRBJ2-3, with 11 bases lining up with TRBD2. J lost 2 bases, V lost 4 bases, and 2 bases had no gene match. This CDR3 is 15 amino acids long. Per the germline V gene, CDR1 is SNHLY and CDR2 is FYNNEI. Drawing the rest from reference TRBV2 and TRBJ2-3, the complete variable domain is EPEVTQTPSHQVTQMGQEVILRCVPISNHLYFYWYRQILGQKVEFLVSFYNNEISEKSEIFDDQFSVERPDGSNFTLKIRSTKLEDSAMYFCASSGLAGNTDTQYFGPGTRLTVL.